The 21 T cell receptor beta chains below all came from one sample that was sequenced in a study of T-cell memory formation after mild COVID-19. MiXCR, applied by TCRdb to the 5' RACE reads, yields one record per CDR3 protein. Of 300,000 to 400,000 distinct CDR3 sequences listed, 14% were seen once; the top ten hold about 22%. Sequenced sample: PBMCs or a T cell subset sorted from them (not recorded which). These receptors originate from a man younger than 30 who had mild COVID-19 (a few samples of this study predate the infection). Cell type and time point are not known.

The V call is TRBV7-2, the J call TRBJ1-6; maybe TRBD1 (6 bases). The CDR3 consists of 15 residues. V lost 7 bases and J 7 bases, leaving 17 bases between the germline ends. Germline V lookup: CDR1 SGHTA, CDR2 FQGNSA. As DNA, the CDR3 is TGTGCCAGCAAGACGGCGGGGGGCGCGAATTCACCCCTCCACTTT. It encodes CASKTAGGANSPLHF.

This clonotype was picked up a small number of times. V usage is TRBV5-1 and J usage is TRBJ2-7; 10 bases map to TRBD2. Germline V gene lookup returns CDR1 SGHRS and CDR2 YFSETQ. The CDR3 is 14 amino acids. The ends lost 8 bases at V and 6 bases at J; junction bases unmatched: 11. CDR3 sequence: CASHLSGGAGEQYF. DNA of the CDR3: TGCGCCAGTCACCTGAGCGGGGGGGCTGGCGAGCAGTACTTC.

The gene calls are TRBV6-5 and TRBJ1-2; the D gene is possibly TRBD1 (5 bases). This CDR3 is built from 14 residues. Germline-derived CDR1 and CDR2 are MNHEY and SVGAGI. Trimming took off 7 bases at V and 5 bases at J, with 17 bases between the two ends. Here the CDR3 DNA reads TGTGCCAGCACAGTCCGGCCAGGGCGGTATGGCTACACCTTC. Encoded protein: CASTVRPGRYGYTF.

The V gene is TRBV7-8, the J gene TRBJ2-5, with a possible D match to TRBD2 (5 bases). The CDR3 consists of 17 residues. In germline, CDR1 is SGHVS, CDR2 FQNEAQ. V lost 1 base, J lost 2 bases, and 17 bases lay in between. CDR3 sequence: CASSLGTGHFLQETQYF. Written as DNA, the CDR3 is TGTGCCAGCAGCTTAGGGACTGGCCACTTTCTACAAGAGACCCAGTACTTC.

This clonotype was seen only a few times. This chain's CDR3 is CATSNQGRGNTEAFF. Here the CDR3 DNA reads TGTGCCACCAGCAACCAGGGGAGAGGAAACACTGAAGCTTTCTTT. The J gene is TRBJ1-1, the V gene TRBV15; D might be TRBD1 (6 bases). The CDR3 length is 15 residues. Germline V CDR1 and CDR2: LNHNV, YYDKDF (reference sequence). The V end lost 4 bases, the J end lost 2 bases, and 14 bases lay between the germline ends.

The table lists this clonotype with a few counts. V usage is TRBV5-4 and J usage is TRBJ1-1, with D uncertain. The CDR3 is 15 amino acids. The ends were cut back, 2 bases at V and 0 bases at J, with 11 bases in the middle. Germline V CDR1 and CDR2: SGHNT, YYREEE (reference sequence). CDR3 residues: CASSFSTSMNTEAFF. The CDR3 DNA reads TGTGCCAGCAGCTTCTCGACATCCATGAACACTGAAGCTTTCTTT.

A remark on this clonotype: Given a much more abundant clone one base away, this may be a read error. The genes are TRBV7-8 and TRBJ1-5, with no clear D. The CDR3 spans 14 residues. Germline CDR1 is SGHVS and CDR2 is FQNEAQ. The CDR3, as DNA: TGTGCCAGCAGCTTAGTGTATAGCACTCAGCCCCAGCATTTT. It encodes CASSLVYSTQPQHF.

This clonotype was recorded at least ten times. The V call is TRBV20-1, the J call TRBJ2-3; TRBD2 agrees at 14 bases. The CDR3 has 15 residues. CDR1 DFQATT and CDR2 SNEGSKA come from the germline V gene (reference sequence). The V gene end was trimmed by 4 bases and the J gene end by 10 bases; junction bases not matched to a gene: 10. The DNA of the CDR3 is TGCAGTGCTAATAAGGGACTAGCGGGGGCTGATGCGCAGTATTTT. It yields the protein CSANKGLAGADAQYF.

This clonotype was recorded a few times. The chain joins TRBV12-3 or TRBV12-4 to TRBJ2-2; D possibly uses TRBD1 or TRBD2 (5 bases each). This CDR3 is 14 amino acids long. V lost 6 bases and J 6 bases, leaving 14 bases between the germline ends. The CDR3 nucleotides are TGTGCCAGCAGACTAGACTGGGGACCCGGGGAGCTGTTTTTT. Its protein is CASRLDWGPGELFF.

This clonotype was counted only a few times. This chain uses TRBV9 with TRBJ2-5; TRBD2 might be the D (5 bases). The V gene lost 2 bases and the J gene lost 1 base, with 9 bases spanning the gap. Germline V gene data show CDR1 as SGDLS and CDR2 as YYNGEE. The CDR3 sequence is 14 residues long. The chain's CDR3 is CASSVDYLQETQYF. The CDR3 coding sequence is TGTGCCAGCAGCGTCGACTACCTCCAAGAGACCCAGTACTTC. Supplemented by reference TRBV9 and TRBJ2-5, the full variable domain reads DSGVTQTPKHLITATGQRVTLRCSPRSGDLSVYWYQQSLDQGLQFLIQYYNGEERAKGNILERFSAQQFPDLHSELNLSSLELGDSALYFCASSVDYLQETQYFGPGTRLLVL.

This chain connects TRBV12-3 or TRBV12-4 to TRBJ1-1; TRBD1 might be the D (5 bases). The length of the CDR3 is 13 residues. Trimming stripped 2 bases from V and 10 bases from J, with 14 bases between. This CDR3 reads CASSLTTVWGAFF. The DNA of the CDR3 is TGTGCCAGCAGTTTAACGACAGTGTGGGGAGCTTTCTTT.

This chain's CDR3 is CASGPRATYGYTF. The CDR3 coding sequence is TGCGCCAGCGGTCCCAGGGCCACCTATGGCTACACCTTC. The chain has TRBV10-2 and TRBJ1-2, with D tentatively TRBD1 (5 bases). Trimming took off 8 bases at V and 4 bases at J, with 14 bases between the two ends. The length of the CDR3 is 13 residues. Germline CDR1 and CDR2: WSHSY and SAAADI.

The V gene is TRBV7-2, the J gene TRBJ1-2; 10 bases map to TRBD1. The germline CDR1 and CDR2 sequences are SGHTA and FQGNSA. J was trimmed by 2 bases and V by 5 bases; bases with no gene match: 5. The CDR3 has 15 amino acids. Here the CDR3 reads CASSLDRGPNYGYTF. The CDR3 DNA sequence: TGTGCCAGCAGCCTAGACAGGGGGCCAAACTATGGCTACACCTTC.

V gene TRBV7-9 combines with J gene TRBJ2-3; D uncertain. The CDR3 has 15 residues. Per the germline V gene, CDR1 is SEHNR and CDR2 is FQNEAQ (reference sequence). The V gene lost 5 bases and the J gene lost 0 bases, with 12 bases spanning the gap. CDR3 DNA sequence: TGTGCCAGCAGCAGTAGACACCTAAGCACAGATACGCAGTATTTT. It codes for CASSSRHLSTDTQYF.

The gene calls are TRBV6-4 and TRBJ1-5, with D maybe TRBD1 (5 bases). The CDR3 has 19 residues. The V end lost 5 bases, the J end lost 1 base, and 24 bases lay between the germline ends. Per the germline V gene, CDR1 is MRHNA and CDR2 is SNTAGT. The CDR3 region has the DNA TGTGCCAGCAGTCACTACTTCCGGGACCCTAAGGGGAGCAATCAGCCCCAGCATTTT. Its protein product is CASSHYFRDPKGSNQPQHF.

J is TRBJ2-3 and V is TRBV7-9; perhaps D is TRBD1 or TRBD2 (5 bases each). From germline, CDR1 is SEHNR and CDR2 FQNEAQ (reference sequence). This CDR3 is 14 amino acids long. The V end was cut by 5 bases, the J end by 4 bases, with 13 bases between. CDR3 sequence (DNA): TGTGCCAGCAGCCTCGGGGCCGCGGCAGATACGCAGTATTTT. Translating gives CASSLGAAADTQYF. Filled out from reference TRBV7-9 and TRBJ2-3, the complete variable domain reads DTGVSQNPRHKITKRGQNVTFRCDPISEHNRLYWYRQTLGQGPEFLTYFQNEAQLEKSRLLSDRFSAERPKGSFSTLEIQRTEQGDSAMYLCASSLGAAADTQYFGPGTRLTVL.

The sample holds a few counts of this clonotype. V usage is TRBV28 and J usage is TRBJ2-7, with D tentatively TRBD2 (7 bases). The CDR3 consists of 16 residues. Germline loops: CDR1 MDHEN, CDR2 SYDVKM. Between the trimmed V and J ends, which lost 3 bases and 4 bases, there was a span of 19 bases. The CDR3 DNA follows: TGTGCCAGCAGTTTTCGGGGGGCCACTTACCCTTACGAGCAGTACGTC. It translates to CASSFRGATYPYEQYV.

This rearrangement joins TRBV2 to TRBJ2-1; TRBD2 matches at 11 bases. Germline loops: CDR1 SNHLY, CDR2 FYNNEI. Germline trimming cut 8 bases from V and 4 bases from J; bases unmatched to any gene: 1. The CDR3 loop spans 13 amino acids. CDR3 protein: CASRLAGYNEQFF. Written as DNA, the CDR3 is TGTGCCAGCCGACTAGCGGGGTACAATGAGCAGTTCTTC.

This chain connects TRBV7-9 to TRBJ1-6, with D unresolved. The V gene lost 5 bases and the J gene lost 7 bases, with 9 bases spanning the gap. CDR1 is SEHNR, CDR2 FQNEAQ, per germline (reference sequence). The CDR3 is 13 residues long. CDR3 amino acids: CASSAGPNSPLHF. The CDR3 DNA sequence: TGTGCCAGCAGCGCGGGTCCAAATTCACCCCTCCACTTT.

This clonotype has just a few counts. The chain is built from TRBV10-3 and TRBJ1-3; a possible D gene is TRBD1 (5 bases). This CDR3 has 16 residues. Trimming took 1 base from V and 0 from J, leaving 10 bases between them. Germline V gives CDR1 ENHRY, CDR2 SYGVKD. The CDR3 sequence is CAISEWGRSSGNTIYF. Here the CDR3 DNA reads TGTGCCATCAGTGAGTGGGGACGGAGCTCTGGAAACACCATATATTTT.

A few counts support this clonotype. V usage is TRBV6-4 and J usage is TRBJ1-2, with D possibly being TRBD1 (5 bases). Trimming removed 6 bases at V and 2 bases at J, with 19 bases between. Germline V gives CDR1 MRHNA, CDR2 SNTAGT. This CDR3 spans 16 amino acids. CDR3 nucleotides: TGTGCCAGCAGCTTATCGTTTACACGACAGAACTATGGCTACACCTTC. It codes for CASSLSFTRQNYGYTF.